The rows below give T cell receptor beta chains drawn from one sample of a study of CD8 T cells in Susac syndrome. TCRdb reprocessed the immunoSEQ multiplex PCR reads with MiXCR, giving one entry per CDR3 protein. The repertoire includes about 190,000 distinct CDR3 sequences, about 94% of them detected once, and around 0.096% sits in the top ten. Source material: CD4+ T cells from PBMCs. These receptors all come from a human donor with Susac syndrome. CDR3s include the opening cysteine and the closing phenylalanine or tryptophan. D genes are given only for firm matches. Some rows mark clone size as missing; the rest say once, few, many or name a class of expanded clone.

j_call v_call d_call clone_size cdr3_aa cdr3_nt
TRBJ2-1 TRBV27 - few CASRRPENEQFF TGTGCCAGCAGGAGGCCCGAGAATGAGCAGTTCTTC
TRBJ2-3 TRBV11-2 TRBD2 - CASSPRPTSGGSTDTQYF TGTGCCAGCAGCCCCCGTCCCACTAGCGGGGGAAGCACAGATACGCAGTATTTT
TRBJ1-6 TRBV30 TRBD1 - CAWSGTGNSPLHF TGTGCCTGGAGCGGGACAGGAAATTCACCCCTCCACTTT
TRBJ2-3 TRBV29-1 TRBD1 - CSVETGADTQYF TGCAGCGTTGAAACAGGGGCGGATACGCAGTATTTT
TRBJ2-3 TRBV5-1 - once CASSGPSRPDTQYF TGCGCCAGCAGCGGACCAAGTCGTCCAGATACGCAGTATTTT
TRBJ2-1 TRBV9 TRBD1 - CASSVEAGQGARNEQFF TGTGCCAGCAGCGTAGAGGCGGGACAGGGGGCAAGGAATGAGCAGTTCTTC
TRBJ2-7 TRBV7-6 TRBD2 - CASSLRVREGYEQYF TGTGCCAGCAGCCTCCGGGTGAGGGAGGGGTACGAGCAGTACTTC
TRBJ2-7 TRBV3-1 - - CASSHGRIGGYEQYF TGTGCCAGCAGCCACGGTAGGATTGGCGGCTACGAGCAGTACTTC
TRBJ2-2 TRBV6-2/TRBV6-3 TRBD2 - CASRRLAGDTGELFF TGTGCCAGCAGACGACTAGCGGGGGACACCGGGGAGCTGTTTTTT
TRBJ2-3 TRBV11-2 - - CASLTVPDTQYF TGTGCCAGCCTCACAGTCCCAGATACGCAGTATTTT
TRBJ2-2 TRBV19 - - CASNSVPNTGELFF TGTGCCAGTAACTCCGTCCCGAACACCGGGGAGCTGTTTTTT
TRBJ2-5 TRBV30 TRBD2 - CAWDASRLAGGAKTQYF TGTGCCTGGGACGCGTCGCGACTAGCGGGGGGGGCCAAGACCCAGTACTTC
TRBJ2-2 TRBV6-5 - once CASTRGGSGELFF TGTGCCAGCACCCGAGGAGGGTCCGGGGAGCTGTTTTTT
TRBJ2-5 TRBV29-1 TRBD1 - CSVERGPQETQYF TGCAGCGTTGAAAGGGGGCCCCAAGAGACCCAGTACTTC
TRBJ1-1 TRBV14 TRBD1 - CASSQRTGLNTEAFF TGTGCCAGCAGCCAAAGGACAGGCCTGAACACTGAAGCTTTCTTT
TRBJ2-1 TRBV30 - - CAWSAASSVEQFF TGTGCCTGGAGCGCCGCATCTAGCGTCGAGCAGTTCTTC
TRBJ2-1 TRBV20-1 TRBD1 - CSARNRGNSYNEQFF TGCAGTGCGAGAAACAGGGGGAACTCCTACAATGAGCAGTTCTTC